These 24 T cell receptor beta chains came from one sample sequenced in a study of T cells in pancreatic ductal adenocarcinoma. Selected pancreatic ductal adenocarcinoma patients had undergone surgery without neoadjuvant therapy. Sequenced by immunoSEQ multiplex PCR; TCRdb stores in-frame clones only, minus some. The table lists about 97,000 clones, about 96% of them singletons, with 2.5% to 3.5% in the top ten. Sample: PBMCs. The receptor source for this set is a human donor with pancreatic ductal adenocarcinoma.

The chain carries TRBV11-2 and TRBJ2-1; 12 bases map to TRBD2. Trimming cost V 4 bases and J 7 bases; bases outside gene matches: 5. The CDR3 loop spans 15 amino acids. Per germline, CDR1 SGHAT and CDR2 FQNNGV. The DNA of the CDR3 is TGTGCCAGCAGCTCAGGACTAGCGGGAAGGAATGAGCAGTTCTTC. This translates into CASSSGLAGRNEQFF.

In DNA form, the CDR3 reads TGTGCCAGCAGCGTAGACTCCCTCCACGAGCAGTACTTC. Protein sequence: CASSVDSLHEQYF. The rearrangement links TRBV9 to TRBJ2-7; no reliable D call. The germline V and J ends were trimmed by 0 bases and 5 bases, with 9 bases remaining between them. The CDR3 is made up of 13 amino acids. Germline lookup yields CDR1 SGDLS and CDR2 YYNGEE.

This clone was observed once. CDR3 residues: CASSPSGANYGYTF. CDR3 nucleotide sequence: TGTGCCAGCTCACCGTCAGGGGCGAACTATGGCTACACCTTC. The rearrangement joins TRBV18 to TRBJ1-2; D might be TRBD1 (6 bases). This CDR3 spans 14 amino acids. V lost 3 bases and J lost 2, with 10 bases in between. Germline CDR1 is KGHSH and CDR2 is LQKENI.

The rearrangement joins TRBV7-6 to TRBJ2-2; D is perhaps TRBD2 (5 bases). The CDR3 length is 16 residues. CDR1 and CDR2 (germline): SGHVS, FNYEAQ. The V end lost 1 base, the J end lost 5 bases, and 14 bases lay between the germline ends. The CDR3 region has the DNA TGTGCCAGCAGCTTAGGCGGGCCCTTCGGGACCGGGGAGCTGTTTTTT. It yields the protein CASSLGGPFGTGELFF.

This clone was picked up one time. This chain joins TRBV27 and TRBJ1-1; 7 positions match TRBD1. Germline V gene lookup returns CDR1 MNHEY and CDR2 SMNVEV (reference sequence). The CDR3 is 12 residues long. V lost 5 bases and J lost 8; bases outside the gene matches: 5. CDR3 amino acids: CASSRQGLEAFF. CDR3 bases: TGTGCCAGCAGTCGACAGGGATTAGAAGCTTTCTTT.

The V gene is TRBV28, the J gene TRBJ2-3; a weak D match, TRBD2 (6 bases). Germline-derived CDR1 and CDR2 are MDHEN and SYDVKM. Between the trimmed V and J ends, which lost 2 bases and 0 bases, there was a span of 9 bases. The CDR3 sequence is 15 residues long. CDR3 sequence (DNA): TGTGCCAGCAGTTTAAGGAGGGCTAGCACAGATACGCAGTATTTT. Translation: CASSLRRASTDTQYF.

V gene TRBV4-3 combines with J gene TRBJ1-3, with TRBD1 as a possible D gene (5 bases). This CDR3 comprises 16 residues. CDR1 is LGHNA, CDR2 YSLEER, per germline. V dropped 1 base and J dropped 0 bases, with 10 bases sitting between them. The CDR3 sequence: CASSQGGGSSGNTIYF. CDR3 coding DNA: TGCGCCAGCAGCCAAGGGGGGGGGAGCTCTGGAAACACCATATATTTT.

The chain couples TRBV7-9 to TRBJ2-1, with a tentative D call TRBD1 (6 bases). There are 14 residues in the CDR3. The germline gives CDR1 SEHNR, CDR2 FQNEAQ (reference sequence). Trimming left V 0 bases short and J 8 bases short, with 11 bases between. The CDR3: CASSLASRGDEQFF. CDR3 nucleotide sequence: TGTGCCAGCAGCTTAGCCTCCAGGGGAGATGAGCAGTTCTTC.

The chain uses TRBV7-9 and TRBJ2-2, with D perhaps TRBD1 (5 bases). The CDR3 spans 15 residues. Trimming took off 8 bases at V and 5 bases at J, with 18 bases between the two ends. Germline values: CDR1 SEHNR, CDR2 FQNEAQ (reference sequence). The CDR3 sequence is CASPGKGSRTGELFF. DNA for the CDR3: TGTGCCAGCCCCGGAAAGGGGTCCCGTACCGGGGAGCTGTTTTTT. The entire variable domain, with the rest obtained from reference TRBV7-9 and TRBJ2-2, is as follows: DTGVSQNPRHKITKRGQNVTFRCDPISEHNRLYWYRQTLGQGPEFLTYFQNEAQLEKSRLLSDRFSAERPKGSFSTLEIQRTEQGDSAMYLCASPGKGSRTGELFFGEGSRLTVL.

The V call is TRBV7-9, the J call TRBJ1-1; unclear D gene. The V gene's germline CDR1 is SEHNR and CDR2 FQNEAQ (reference sequence). The CDR3 has 13 residues. Trimming left V 3 bases short and J 6 bases short, with 11 bases between. CDR3 region: CASSLREAAEAFF. CDR3 in DNA: TGTGCCAGCAGCTTGAGGGAGGCAGCTGAAGCTTTCTTT. Full variable domain (outside the CDR3, taken from reference TRBV7-9 and TRBJ1-1): DTGVSQNPRHKITKRGQNVTFRCDPISEHNRLYWYRQTLGQGPEFLTYFQNEAQLEKSRLLSDRFSAERPKGSFSTLEIQRTEQGDSAMYLCASSLREAAEAFFGQGTRLTVV.

The chain combines TRBV7-2 with TRBJ2-5; tentative D call: TRBD2 (5 bases). The CDR3 runs 14 residues. Trimming pared 3 bases from V and 5 bases from J, leaving 13 bases between. Germline V gene data show CDR1 as SGHTA and CDR2 as FQGNSA. CDR3 DNA: TGTGCCAGCAGCTTTGGCACCGGCGGGGAGACCCAGTACTTC. It is translated as CASSFGTGGETQYF.

The gene calls are TRBV4-1 and TRBJ2-3; D call uncertain. The germline V gene encodes CDR1 MGHRA and CDR2 YSYEKL. Trimming took off 0 bases at V and 4 bases at J, with 5 bases between the two ends. This CDR3 has 13 residues. This chain's CDR3 is CASSQDPPDTQYF. DNA of the CDR3: TGCGCCAGCAGCCAAGATCCTCCAGATACGCAGTATTTT.

This chain connects TRBV7-9 to TRBJ2-3; TRBD2 matches at 8 bases. The CDR3 loop spans 13 amino acids. Germline V gives CDR1 SEHNR, CDR2 FQNEAQ (reference sequence). V lost 4 bases to trimming and J lost 8 bases; unmatched junction nucleotides: 5. The CDR3 nucleotides read TGTGCCAGCAGCTGGGGGACTAGTGGTACGCAGTATTTT. This encodes CASSWGTSGTQYF.

The chain employs TRBV19 and TRBJ1-3; tentative D call: TRBD1 (6 bases). The CDR3 runs 15 residues. With 7 bases removed from V and 3 bases from J, the gap between germline ends came to 16 bases. Germline V gene lookup returns CDR1 LNHDA and CDR2 SQIVND (reference sequence). CDR3 amino acids: CASKGPGTLGNTIYF. CDR3 DNA: TGTGCCAGTAAGGGCCCCGGGACACTTGGAAACACCATATATTTT.

This chain links TRBV11-2 with TRBJ2-2; maybe TRBD2 (5 bases). This CDR3 region has 15 residues. V dropped 7 bases and J dropped 5 bases, with 17 bases sitting between them. Germline V gives CDR1 SGHAT, CDR2 FQNNGV. The CDR3 loop reads CASTIHGRRTGELFF. In nucleotides, the CDR3 is TGTGCCAGCACGATCCATGGGAGAAGGACCGGGGAGCTGTTTTTT.

V gene TRBV18 combines with J gene TRBJ2-3; weak D call: TRBD2 (6 bases). Trimming shortened V by 3 bases and J by 7 bases, and 20 bases separated the two germline ends. Germline V gene lookup returns CDR1 KGHSH and CDR2 LQKENI. The CDR3 is 16 amino acids. Written as DNA, the CDR3 is TGTGCCAGCTCACCTACCGACTTGGCGGGATGGAATACGCAGTATTTT. Amino acid sequence: CASSPTDLAGWNTQYF.

The chain recombines TRBV9 with TRBJ2-2; no clear D. The germline CDR1 and CDR2 sequences are SGDLS and YYNGEE. V was clipped by 0 bases and J by 4 bases, with 7 bases between them. This CDR3 contains 14 residues. DNA for the CDR3: TGTGCCAGCAGCGTAGGCGAAATCACCGGGGAGCTGTTTTTT. This encodes CASSVGEITGELFF.

The chain uses TRBV27 and TRBJ1-2, with 11 bases lining up with TRBD1. Germline values: CDR1 MNHEY, CDR2 SMNVEV (reference sequence). The CDR3 length is 16 residues. Unmatched junction bases numbered 4, after V lost 2 bases and J lost 2 bases. This CDR3 reads CASSLQGTGGNYGYTF. In nucleotides, the CDR3 is TGTGCCAGCAGTTTACAAGGGACAGGGGGGAACTATGGCTACACCTTC.

CDR3 nucleotides: TGTGCCAGCAGCTTAGCGTCAGCCAGGAGGCCCCCCGAGACCCAGTACTTC. Amino acids: CASSLASARRPPETQYF. V usage is TRBV7-8 and J usage is TRBJ2-5; D might be TRBD2 (5 bases). Germline lookup yields CDR1 SGHVS and CDR2 FQNEAQ. The CDR3 has 17 amino acids. The germline V and J ends were trimmed by 0 bases and 5 bases, with 19 bases remaining between them.

V is TRBV29-1 and J is TRBJ2-1, with TRBD2 matching 11 bases. Germline V CDR1 and CDR2: SQVTM, ANQGSEA. This CDR3 region has 21 residues. The junction had 20 bases not matched to a gene; V was cut back by 4 bases and J by 0 bases. CDR3: CSVGTAGMGLAEISSYNEQFF. The CDR3 DNA follows: TGCAGCGTTGGGACAGCAGGAATGGGACTAGCGGAGATTAGCTCCTACAATGAGCAGTTCTTC.

The chain combines TRBV5-1 with TRBJ2-7; the D gene is possibly TRBD1 (5 bases). The germline V gene encodes CDR1 SGHRS and CDR2 YFSETQ. The CDR3 spans 13 residues. Trimming removed 0 bases at V and 7 bases at J, with 11 bases between. The chain's CDR3 is CASSLGRAGEQYF. The DNA for the CDR3 is TGCGCCAGCAGCTTGGGCAGGGCTGGAGAGCAGTACTTC.

V is TRBV7-9 and J is TRBJ2-1, with 8 bases lining up with TRBD2. J gave up 5 bases and V 4 bases, and 10 bases lay outside the gene matches. There are 16 residues in the CDR3. Germline V gene sequence: CDR1 SEHNR, CDR2 FQNEAQ (reference sequence). The CDR3 reads CASSWKRENPDNEQFF. The CDR3 DNA reads as TGTGCCAGCAGCTGGAAGCGGGAGAACCCGGACAATGAGCAGTTCTTC.

The J gene is TRBJ1-2, the V gene TRBV28, with D possibly TRBD1 on 5 matching bases. CDR3 length: 12 amino acids. V was pared by 3 bases and J by 8 bases, with 10 bases between. Per the germline V gene, CDR1 is MDHEN and CDR2 is SYDVKM. The CDR3 region has the DNA TGTGCCAGCAGTTTGAATCAGGGAGGCTACACCTTC. It yields the protein CASSLNQGGYTF.

V gene TRBV5-4 combines with J gene TRBJ2-3; TRBD2 matches 8 bases. V was pared by 9 bases and J by 2 bases, with 14 bases of the junction left unmatched. The germline V gene encodes CDR1 SGHNT and CDR2 YYREEE (reference sequence). The CDR3 totals 16 residues. Here the CDR3 reads CATQRRAGGYTDTQYF. The CDR3 DNA follows: TGTGCCACCCAACGCCGGGCGGGAGGATACACAGATACGCAGTATTTT.